This TCR beta chain derives from a study of blood T cell repertoires in COVID-19. Study background: From the United States, Italy and Spain came samples of acute and convalescent COVID-19.

Trimming left V 1 base short and J 2 bases short, with 8 bases between. From germline, CDR1 is MGHRA and CDR2 YSYEKL. The CDR3 covers 14 residues. Per the study methods: Researchers report that nucleated cell counts were estimated from reference gene primer amplification. The assay was immunoSEQ multiplex PCR, and TCRdb's table has in-frame clones only and misses some. D and trimming come from the DNA, and the V and J calls and clone size come from that table. This table has 200,000 to 250,000 clones, 75% to 85% appearing once. The specimen was peripheral blood. The rearrangement uses TRBV4-1 and TRBJ2-5; D remains ambiguous. This sequence was found in a woman in her seventies with acute or convalescent COVID-19. Here the CDR3 reads CASSQAQIQETQYF. The CDR3 DNA sequence: TGCGCCAGCAGCCAAGCACAGATACAAGAGACCCAGTACTTC.